This TCR beta chain was captured by sequencing in a study of metastatic and nonmetastatic thyroid tumors. Study conclusions and caveats: Malignant thyroid tumors reportedly had TCR beta diversity that was significantly higher than in benign nodules, in blood and tumor.

Patients were all untreated before their thyroid surgery. This CDR3 region has 16 residues. Germline trimming cut 3 bases from V and 5 bases from J; bases unmatched to any gene: 5. From germline, CDR1 is KGHDR and CDR2 SFDVKD. With MiXCR, TCRdb called clones anew from the PCR reads. The sample contains roughly 70,000 clones, roughly 18% of which appear only once. This clone was found a few times. What it recognizes is unknown. This receptor was identified in a female donor with papillary thyroid cancer or a benign thyroid nodule (not recorded which). Some clones in this sample may be carry-over from other donors' samples. The sample comprised blood. The chain recombines TRBV24-1 with TRBJ2-1, with TRBD2 matching over 11 bases. CDR3 sequence: CATSDPGLADDNEQFF. CDR3 sequence (DNA): TGTGCCACCAGTGATCCGGGACTAGCGGATGACAATGAGCAGTTCTTC.